This is a list of T cell receptor beta chains from one sample in a study of cytomegalovirus exposure and HLA in healthy donors. Sequencing was performed with immunoSEQ multiplex PCR; in TCRdb, only in-frame clones are kept and a portion is missing. The sample holds roughly 180,000 clones, around 80% seen once. The sample was PBMCs. The receptor set was obtained from a woman aged 18-29 years in good health and CMV-seronegative. Each CDR3 is given with its conserved first and last residue. D genes are given only for firm matches. Only part of the rows carry a size: once, few, many, or a class if the clone is expanded.

>TRBV28|NA|TRBJ2-7|TRBD1
TGTGCCAGCAGTCCGGGGACAGATCTCTACGAGCAGTACTTC
CASSPGTDLYEQYF
>TRBV7-8|NA|TRBJ2-3|TRBD2
TGTGCCAGCAGTTTCGGACTAGCGTTCACGCAACGCACAGATACGCAGTATTTT
CASSFGLAFTQRTDTQYF
>TRBV5-1|NA|TRBJ2-3|TRBD2
TGCGCCAGCAGCGTTAGCGGGAGAGGTCGAGATACGCAGTATTTT
CASSVSGRGRDTQYF
>TRBV10-3|NA|TRBJ1-2|TRBD1
TGTGCCATCAGTGCTAGTACGGGACAGATTTTATTGGATGGCTACACCTTC
CAISASTGQILLDGYTF
>TRBV15|NA|TRBJ2-3|TRBD2
TGTGCCACCAGCAGGGCGGGAGGGGACACAGATACGCAGTATTTT
CATSRAGGDTDTQYF
>TRBV6-6|once|TRBJ2-7|NA
TGTGCCAGCAGTTACGTCTCCTACGAGCAGTACTTC
CASSYVSYEQYF
>TRBV5-5|few|TRBJ1-1|TRBD1
TGTGCCAGCAGCTCGAAGACAGGGGGGAACACTGAAGCTTTCTTT
CASSSKTGGNTEAFF
>TRBV28|NA|TRBJ1-5|NA
TGTGCCAGCAGGGGGGAGGGGGATCAGCCCCAGCATTTT
CASRGEGDQPQHF
>TRBV5-1|NA|TRBJ2-2|NA
TGCGCCAGCAGCTTGGTGGACCCTAGCGCCGGGGAGCTGTTTTTT
CASSLVDPSAGELFF
>TRBV19|NA|TRBJ1-5|NA
TGTGCCAGTAGTATCGAGAGGAATCAGCCCCAGCATTTT
CASSIERNQPQHF
>TRBV29-1|NA|TRBJ1-1|NA
TGCAGCGTTGTCATTGACAGGGCTTTCTTT
CSVVIDRAFF
>TRBV2|NA|TRBJ2-3|NA
TGTGCCAGCGAGGCGGCCACAGATACGCAGTATTTT
CASEAATDTQYF
>TRBV7-8|NA|TRBJ2-3|TRBD2
TGTGCCAGCAGCTCTAGGACTAGCGGGAACCCCACAGATACGCAGTATTTT
CASSSRTSGNPTDTQYF
>TRBV18|NA|TRBJ2-7|TRBD2
TGTGCCAGCTCACCTGGGGGAGGACTAGCGGGCGCCTACGAGCAGTACTTC
CASSPGGGLAGAYEQYF
>TRBV5-1|NA|TRBJ2-3|NA
TGCGCCAGCAGCCCAGAGCGGAACCCCACAGATACGCAGTATTTT
CASSPERNPTDTQYF
>TRBV7-8|NA|TRBJ2-1|TRBD2
TGTGCCAGCAGCCACCGGACTAGACACAATGAGCAGTTCTTC
CASSHRTRHNEQFF
>TRBV29-1|NA|TRBJ2-5|NA
TGCAGCGTTGCGGTTCTCCAAAAGCCAGAGACCCAGTACTTC
CSVAVLQKPETQYF
>TRBV4-1|NA|TRBJ1-3|TRBD1
TGCGTCAGCAGCCAAGATTCGCTACAGGGGGTTGGGAACACCATATATTTT
CVSSQDSLQGVGNTIYF
>TRBV18|NA|TRBJ2-7|NA
TGTGCCAGCTCACCAGCCGGGGGATCTAACTACGAGCAGTACTTC
CASSPAGGSNYEQYF
>TRBV19|NA|TRBJ2-1|NA
TGTGCCAGTCACAGGGGGCGGGAGGTCACTGAGCAGTTCTTC
CASHRGREVTEQFF
>TRBV19|NA|TRBJ2-3|NA
TGTGCCAGTAGTATCCTGAGGGGGGATACGCAGTATTTT
CASSILRGDTQYF
>TRBV5-4|NA|TRBJ2-1|NA
TGTGCCAGCAGCTTGGGGGGGCGGCAGTCCTCCTACAATGAGCAGTTCTTC
CASSLGGRQSSYNEQFF
>TRBV7-2|NA|TRBJ2-7|TRBD2
TGTGCCAGCAGCTTTAGCGGGTCCTACGAGCAGTACTTC
CASSFSGSYEQYF
>TRBV6-4|NA|TRBJ2-5|NA
TGTGCCAGCAGGGCCAGGAATCACCAAGAGACCCAGTACTTC
CASRARNHQETQYF
>TRBV19|NA|TRBJ2-3|TRBD2
TGTGCCAGTAGCCGGAAAGGGAGGGTGTCGGGGGATACGCAGTATTTT
CASSRKGRVSGDTQYF
>TRBV28|NA|TRBJ1-2|NA
TGTGCCAGCAGTTTAGGCGGGACCCCCCTAGGCTCTGGATATGGCTACACCTTC
CASSLGGTPLGSGYGYTF